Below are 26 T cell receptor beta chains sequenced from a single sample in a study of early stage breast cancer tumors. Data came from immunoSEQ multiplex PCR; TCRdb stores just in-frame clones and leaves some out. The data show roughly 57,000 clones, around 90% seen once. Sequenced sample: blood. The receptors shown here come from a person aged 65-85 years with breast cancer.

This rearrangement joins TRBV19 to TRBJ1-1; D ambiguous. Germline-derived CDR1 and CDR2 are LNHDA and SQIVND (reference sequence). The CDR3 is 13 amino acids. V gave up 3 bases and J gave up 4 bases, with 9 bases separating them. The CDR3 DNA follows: TGTGCCAGTAGTATCCAAGGGAGCACTGAAGCTTTCTTT. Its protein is CASSIQGSTEAFF.

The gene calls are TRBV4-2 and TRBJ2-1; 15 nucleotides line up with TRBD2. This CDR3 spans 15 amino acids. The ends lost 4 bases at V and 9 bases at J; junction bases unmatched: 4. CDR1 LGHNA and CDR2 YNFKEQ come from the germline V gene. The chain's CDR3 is CASSLGLAGGLEQFF. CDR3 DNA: TGTGCCAGCAGCCTAGGACTAGCGGGGGGGCTTGAGCAGTTCTTC.

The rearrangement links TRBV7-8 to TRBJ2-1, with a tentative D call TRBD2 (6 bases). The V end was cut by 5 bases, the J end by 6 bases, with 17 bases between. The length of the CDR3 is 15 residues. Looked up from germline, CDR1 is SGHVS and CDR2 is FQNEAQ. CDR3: CASSRAGTGINEQFF. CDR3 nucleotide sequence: TGTGCCAGCAGCCGAGCCGGGACTGGGATCAATGAGCAGTTCTTC.

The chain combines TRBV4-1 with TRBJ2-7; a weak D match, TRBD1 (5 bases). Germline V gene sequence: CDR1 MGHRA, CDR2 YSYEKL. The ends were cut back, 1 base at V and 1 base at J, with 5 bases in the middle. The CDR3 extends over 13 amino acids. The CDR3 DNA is TGCGCCAGCAGCCAAGGGACATCCTACGAGCAGTACTTC. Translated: CASSQGTSYEQYF.

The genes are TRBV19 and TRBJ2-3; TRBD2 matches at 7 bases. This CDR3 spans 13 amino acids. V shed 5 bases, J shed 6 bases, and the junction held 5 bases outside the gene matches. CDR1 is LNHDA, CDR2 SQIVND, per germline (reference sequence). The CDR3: CASSPAGADTQYF. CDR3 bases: TGTGCCAGTAGTCCTGCGGGAGCGGATACGCAGTATTTT.

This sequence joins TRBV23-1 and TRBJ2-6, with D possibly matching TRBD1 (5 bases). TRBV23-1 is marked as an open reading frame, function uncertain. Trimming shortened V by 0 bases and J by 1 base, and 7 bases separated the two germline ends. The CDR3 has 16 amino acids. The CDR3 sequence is CASSQSGVSGANVLTF. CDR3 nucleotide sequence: TGCGCCAGCAGTCAATCAGGGGTGTCTGGGGCCAACGTCCTGACTTTC.

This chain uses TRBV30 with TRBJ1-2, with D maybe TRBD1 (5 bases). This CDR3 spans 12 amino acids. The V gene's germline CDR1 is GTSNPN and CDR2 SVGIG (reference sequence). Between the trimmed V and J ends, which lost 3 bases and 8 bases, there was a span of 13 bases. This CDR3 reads CAWRGAFGGYTF. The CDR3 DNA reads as TGTGCCTGGAGAGGGGCGTTCGGCGGCTACACCTTC.

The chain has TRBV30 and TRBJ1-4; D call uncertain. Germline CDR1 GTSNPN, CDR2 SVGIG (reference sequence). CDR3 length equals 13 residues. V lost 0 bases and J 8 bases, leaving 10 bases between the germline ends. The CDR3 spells CAWSVQSREKLFF. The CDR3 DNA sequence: TGTGCCTGGAGTGTTCAAAGCCGGGAAAAACTGTTTTTT.

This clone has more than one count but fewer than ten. CDR3 sequence: CASSDRVSSYGYTF. The DNA for the CDR3 is TGTGCCAGCTCCGACAGGGTTTCGTCTTATGGCTACACCTTC. This sequence joins TRBV2 and TRBJ1-2; the match to TRBD1 covers 7 bases. This CDR3 contains 14 residues. With V trimmed by 8 bases and J by 5 bases, 11 bases remained unmatched. CDR1 SNHLY and CDR2 FYNNEI come from the germline V gene. Full variable domain (remainder filled in from reference TRBV2 and TRBJ1-2): EPEVTQTPSHQVTQMGQEVILRCVPISNHLYFYWYRQILGQKVEFLVSFYNNEISEKSEIFDDQFSVERPDGSNFTLKIRSTKLEDSAMYFCASSDRVSSYGYTFGSGTRLTVV.

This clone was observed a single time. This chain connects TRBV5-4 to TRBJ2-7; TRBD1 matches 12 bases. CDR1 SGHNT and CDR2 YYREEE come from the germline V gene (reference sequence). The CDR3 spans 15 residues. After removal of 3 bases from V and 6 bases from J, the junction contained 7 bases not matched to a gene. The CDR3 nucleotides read TGTGCCAGCAGCTCGGAGGGACAGGGGGCCATCGAGCAGTACTTC. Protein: CASSSEGQGAIEQYF.

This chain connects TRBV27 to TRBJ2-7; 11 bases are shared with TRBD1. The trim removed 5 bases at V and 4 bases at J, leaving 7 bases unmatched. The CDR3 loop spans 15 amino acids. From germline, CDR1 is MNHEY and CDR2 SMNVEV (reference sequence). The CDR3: CASSTPGTGGYEQYF. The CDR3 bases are TGTGCCAGCAGTACCCCCGGGACAGGGGGATACGAGCAGTACTTC.

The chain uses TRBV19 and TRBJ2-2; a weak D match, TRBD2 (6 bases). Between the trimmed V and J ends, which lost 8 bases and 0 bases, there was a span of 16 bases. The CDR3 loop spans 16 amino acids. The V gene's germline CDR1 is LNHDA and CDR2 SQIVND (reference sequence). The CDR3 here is CASRPSGTANTGELFF. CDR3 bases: TGTGCCAGTCGACCGTCCGGGACTGCGAACACCGGGGAGCTGTTTTTT.

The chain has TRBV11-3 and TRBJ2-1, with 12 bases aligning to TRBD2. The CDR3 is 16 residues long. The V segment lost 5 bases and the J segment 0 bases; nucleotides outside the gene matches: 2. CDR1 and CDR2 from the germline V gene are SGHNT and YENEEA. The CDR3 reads CASSQTSGSSYNEQFF. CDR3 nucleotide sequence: TGTGCCAGCAGCCAGACTAGCGGGAGCTCCTACAATGAGCAGTTCTTC. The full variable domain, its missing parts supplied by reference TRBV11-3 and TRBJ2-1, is EAGVVQSPRYKIIEKKQPVAFWCNPISGHNTLYWYLQNLGQGPELLIRYENEEAVDDSQLPKDRFSAERLKGVDSTLKIQPAELGDSAVYLCASSQTSGSSYNEQFFGPGTRLTVL.

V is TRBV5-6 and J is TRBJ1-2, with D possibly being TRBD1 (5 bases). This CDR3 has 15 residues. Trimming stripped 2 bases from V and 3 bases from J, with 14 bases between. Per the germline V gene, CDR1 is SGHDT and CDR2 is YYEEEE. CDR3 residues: CASSFPGKRDYGYTF. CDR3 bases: TGTGCCAGCAGCTTCCCAGGGAAAAGGGACTATGGCTACACCTTC. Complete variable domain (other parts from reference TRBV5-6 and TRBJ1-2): DAGVTQSPTHLIKTRGQQVTLRCSPKSGHDTVSWYQQALGQGPQFIFQYYEEEERQRGNFPDRFSGHQFPNYSSELNVNALLLGDSALYLCASSFPGKRDYGYTFGSGTRLTVV.

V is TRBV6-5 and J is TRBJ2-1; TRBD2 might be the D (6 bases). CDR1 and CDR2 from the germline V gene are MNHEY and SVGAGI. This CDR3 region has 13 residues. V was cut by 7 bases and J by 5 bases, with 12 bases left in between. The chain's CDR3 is CASMGRDNNEQFF. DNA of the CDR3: TGTGCCAGCATGGGGCGGGATAACAATGAGCAGTTCTTC.

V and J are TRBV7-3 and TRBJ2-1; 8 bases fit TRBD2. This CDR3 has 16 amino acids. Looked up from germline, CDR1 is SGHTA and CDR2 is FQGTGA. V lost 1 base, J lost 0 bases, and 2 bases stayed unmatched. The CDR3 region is CASSLKSGSSYNEQFF. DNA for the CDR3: TGTGCCAGCAGCTTAAAGAGCGGGAGCTCCTACAATGAGCAGTTCTTC.

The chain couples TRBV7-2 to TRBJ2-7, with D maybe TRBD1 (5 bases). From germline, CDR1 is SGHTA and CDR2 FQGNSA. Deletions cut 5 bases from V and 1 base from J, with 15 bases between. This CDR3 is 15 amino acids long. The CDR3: CASSPSGQGSYEQYF. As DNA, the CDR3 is TGTGCCAGCAGCCCATCCGGGCAGGGTTCCTACGAGCAGTACTTC.

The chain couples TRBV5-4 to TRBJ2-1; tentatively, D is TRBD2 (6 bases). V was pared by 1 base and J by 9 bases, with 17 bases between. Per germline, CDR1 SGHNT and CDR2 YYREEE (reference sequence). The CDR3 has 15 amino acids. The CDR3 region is CASSLSGEPFVEQFF. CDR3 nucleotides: TGTGCCAGCAGCTTGTCGGGGGAGCCTTTTGTTGAGCAGTTCTTC.

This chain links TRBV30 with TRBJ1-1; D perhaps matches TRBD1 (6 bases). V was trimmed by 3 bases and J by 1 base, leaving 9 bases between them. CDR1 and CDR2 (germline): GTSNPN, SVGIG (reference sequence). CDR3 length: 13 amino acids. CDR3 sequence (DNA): TGTGCCTGGAGGGACAGTGCGAACACTGAAGCTTTCTTT. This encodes CAWRDSANTEAFF.

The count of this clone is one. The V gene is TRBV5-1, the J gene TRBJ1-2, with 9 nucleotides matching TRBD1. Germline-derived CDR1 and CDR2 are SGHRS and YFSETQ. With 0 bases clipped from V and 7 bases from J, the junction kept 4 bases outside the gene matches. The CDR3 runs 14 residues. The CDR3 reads CASSLEGQGTGYTF. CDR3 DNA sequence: TGCGCCAGCAGCTTGGAGGGACAGGGAACTGGCTACACCTTC.

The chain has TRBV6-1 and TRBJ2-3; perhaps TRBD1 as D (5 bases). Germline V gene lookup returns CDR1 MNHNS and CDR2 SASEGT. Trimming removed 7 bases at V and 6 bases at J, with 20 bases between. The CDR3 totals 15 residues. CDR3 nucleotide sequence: TGTGCCAGCATCAGGGATCGGGTATTCACGGATACGCAGTATTTT. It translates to CASIRDRVFTDTQYF.

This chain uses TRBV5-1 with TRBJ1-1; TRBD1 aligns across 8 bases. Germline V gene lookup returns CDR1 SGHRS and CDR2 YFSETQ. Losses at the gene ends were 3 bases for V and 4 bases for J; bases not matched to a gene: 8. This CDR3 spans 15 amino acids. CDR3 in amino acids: CASSSSGGYGTEAFF. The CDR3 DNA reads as TGCGCCAGCAGCTCCTCAGGGGGCTATGGCACTGAAGCTTTCTTT.

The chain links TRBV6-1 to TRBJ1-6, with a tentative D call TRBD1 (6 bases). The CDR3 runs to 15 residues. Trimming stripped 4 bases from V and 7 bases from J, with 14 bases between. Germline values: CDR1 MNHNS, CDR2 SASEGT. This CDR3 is CASSGLRGANSPLHF. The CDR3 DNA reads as TGTGCCAGCAGTGGACTCAGGGGAGCAAATTCACCCCTCCACTTT.

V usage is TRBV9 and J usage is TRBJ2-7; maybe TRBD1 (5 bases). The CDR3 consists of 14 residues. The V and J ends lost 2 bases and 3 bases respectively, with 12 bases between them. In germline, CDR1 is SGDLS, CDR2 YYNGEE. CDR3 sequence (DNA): TGTGCCAGCAGCGTTGGGCAGGGTAACTACGAGCAGTACTTC. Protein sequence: CASSVGQGNYEQYF.

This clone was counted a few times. CDR3 sequence: CASRQQNTEAFF. The CDR3 nucleotides are TGTGCCAGCAGACAGCAAAACACTGAAGCTTTCTTT. The chain couples TRBV6-5 to TRBJ1-1; D ambiguous. The CDR3 covers 12 residues. V gave up 6 bases and J gave up 2 bases, with 7 bases separating them. Per the germline V gene, CDR1 is MNHEY and CDR2 is SVGAGI.

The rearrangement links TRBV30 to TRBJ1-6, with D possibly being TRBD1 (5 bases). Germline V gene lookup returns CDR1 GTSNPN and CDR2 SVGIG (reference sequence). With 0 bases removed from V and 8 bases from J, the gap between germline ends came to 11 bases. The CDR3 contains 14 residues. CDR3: CAWSVRQGYSPLHF. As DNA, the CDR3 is TGTGCCTGGAGTGTAAGGCAGGGATATTCACCCCTCCACTTT.